Listed below are T cell receptor beta chains from one sample, sequenced in a study of cytomegalovirus exposure and HLA in healthy donors. Using immunoSEQ multiplex PCR, the repertoire was profiled, and TCRdb retains in-frame clones only, with some absent. This table has 90,000 to 110,000 clones, under 85% appearing once. The sample comprised PBMCs. Every receptor here comes from a man aged 40-49 years in good health and CMV-seronegative. The CDR3 runs from the conserved cysteine through the conserved F or W. D genes are given only for firm matches. Part of the rows lack a size; the others show once, few, many or a class for expanded clones.

TRBD2	TRBV7-2	few	TRBJ2-1	TGTGCCAGCAGCTTAGGGATAGCGGGGGGATTCTACAATGAGCAGTTCTTC	CASSLGIAGGFYNEQFF
TRBD2	TRBV7-9	few	TRBJ2-7	TGTGCCAGCAGCTTAGCTGGACTAGCCTCCTACGAGCAGTACTTC	CASSLAGLASYEQYF
NA	TRBV11-2	few	TRBJ1-4	TGTGCCAGCAGCCATACCGTCACCCAGGAAGAAAAACTGTTTTTT	CASSHTVTQEEKLFF
NA	TRBV6-5	NA	TRBJ2-7	TGTGCCAGCAGTTACTGGCAGGGTGGCGAGCAGTACTTC	CASSYWQGGEQYF
TRBD2	TRBV27	NA	TRBJ2-7	TGTGCCAGTTCGACTAGCGGGAGCTCCTACGAGCAGTACTTC	CASSTSGSSYEQYF
TRBD1	TRBV30	NA	TRBJ2-4	TGTGCCTGGACGACAGGGTCAAGTCGAAACATTCAGTACTTC	CAWTTGSSRNIQYF
NA	TRBV11-2	few	TRBJ1-2	TGTGCCAGCAGCTTTCAGCAGGGCGGTGGCTACACCTTC	CASSFQQGGGYTF
NA	TRBV7-3	NA	TRBJ2-7	TGTGCCAGCGTTTCCGGGTCTCGCCGATACGAGCAGTACTTC	CASVSGSRRYEQYF
NA	TRBV4-2	NA	TRBJ1-1	TGTGCCAGCAGCCAAGCTAGGTGGGACACTGAAGCTTTCTTT	CASSQARWDTEAFF
TRBD2	TRBV6-1	once	TRBJ2-1	TGTGCCAGCAGTGAAGGGGAGCGGGGGCTGGAGGATGAGCAGTTCTTC	CASSEGERGLEDEQFF
TRBD2	TRBV29-1	NA	TRBJ2-5	TGCAGCGTTGGTAGGGGACTAGCGGAATTAAGGGAGCAGTACTTC	CSVGRGLAELREQYF
NA	TRBV19	few	TRBJ1-6	TGTGCCAGTAGTCCGGGAGTCGGACCTTCACCCCTCCACTTT	CASSPGVGPSPLHF
NA	TRBV11-2	NA	TRBJ2-2	TGTGCCAGCAGCTTAGGGCAGAACACCGGGGAGCTGTTTTTT	CASSLGQNTGELFF
TRBD1	TRBV15	NA	TRBJ1-1	TGTGCCACCAGCAGAGGGGTGGGACAGGGGACTGAAGCTTTCTTT	CATSRGVGQGTEAFF
NA	TRBV27	NA	TRBJ2-6	TGTGCCAGCAGCAGACCGGGCTCTGGGGCCAACGTCCTGACTTTC	CASSRPGSGANVLTF
NA	TRBV6-5	NA	TRBJ2-5	TGTGCCAGCAATGCAGGGTTACAAGAGACCCAGTACTTC	CASNAGLQETQYF
NA	TRBV9	NA	TRBJ1-3	TGTGCCAGCAGCGTAGATATGAGCTCTGGAAACACCATATATTTT	CASSVDMSSGNTIYF
TRBD1	TRBV10-3	NA	TRBJ2-7	TGTGCCATCAGTGTCGAGACAGGGCCCTACGAGCAGTACTTC	CAISVETGPYEQYF
NA	TRBV7-9	few	TRBJ1-4	TGTTCCAGCAGCCCGTCTAAGGGGGAAAAACTGTTTTTT	CSSSPSKGEKLFF
NA	TRBV5-6	once	TRBJ2-2	TGTGCCAGCAGCTTGGTCTGGGGGGGGCCGGACACCGGGGAGCTGTTTTTT	CASSLVWGGPDTGELFF
NA	TRBV4-2	few	TRBJ2-5	TGTGCCAGCGGGTCTGGTTCAGGGGAGACCCAGTACTTC	CASGSGSGETQYF
NA	TRBV5-1	once	TRBJ2-2	TGCGCCAGCAGCTTGGAGGGGGGGGACACCGGGGAGCTGTTTTTT	CASSLEGGDTGELFF
NA	TRBV11-2	NA	TRBJ1-4	TGTGCCAGCAGCCTGAGTCTCGTGGCTAATGAAAAACTGTTTTTT	CASSLSLVANEKLFF
NA	TRBV19	NA	TRBJ1-3	TGTGCCAGTAGTATCGGTTGGCGGCGGGGAAACACCATATATTTT	CASSIGWRRGNTIYF
TRBD1	TRBV19	NA	TRBJ2-7	TGTGCCAGTAGTAATCGCGGGGCGACGGGACAGGGCTATATTACCTACGAGCAGTACTTC	CASSNRGATGQGYITYEQYF
NA	TRBV5-4	few	TRBJ1-3	TGTGCCAGCAGCTTTAGCTCTGGAAACACCATATATTTT	CASSFSSGNTIYF
NA	TRBV5-1	NA	TRBJ2-7	TGCGCCAGCAGCTTGTTGAGCTCCTACGAGCAGTACTTC	CASSLLSSYEQYF
TRBD2	TRBV7-3	NA	TRBJ2-1	TGTGCCAGCAGCTTATCCGGGGGGTCCTACAATGAGCAGTTCTTC	CASSLSGGSYNEQFF
TRBD1	TRBV6-6	NA	TRBJ1-6	TGTGCCAGCAGCCACGGACAGGGCCGTAATTCACCCCTCCACTTT	CASSHGQGRNSPLHF
NA	TRBV28	NA	TRBJ1-2	TGTGCCAGCAGTTCCCCGGGACAAAACTATGGCTACACCTTC	CASSSPGQNYGYTF
NA	TRBV19	NA	TRBJ1-1	TGTGCCAGTAGTATAAGTGGAGGGGACACTGAAGCTTTCTTT	CASSISGGDTEAFF
NA	TRBV6-4	NA	TRBJ1-4	TGTGCCAGTGCACCTCAGGGAGGGTCGGAAAAACTGTTTTTT	CASAPQGGSEKLFF
TRBD2	TRBV7-2	few	TRBJ2-1	TGTGCCAGCAGCCGCTCTAGAGGGCGGGAGGGCTCCAATGAGCAGTTCTTC	CASSRSRGREGSNEQFF
NA	TRBV6-5	NA	TRBJ2-3	TGTGCCAGCAGTGACAGCGACACAGATACGCAGTATTTT	CASSDSDTDTQYF
NA	TRBV19	NA	TRBJ2-7	TGTGCCACCTCCGAGGGACGGGGGATCTACGAGCAGTACTTC	CATSEGRGIYEQYF
NA	TRBV27	NA	TRBJ1-2	TGTGCCAGCAGTCCTGGGAGGCTCTATGGCTACACCTTC	CASSPGRLYGYTF
NA	TRBV19	NA	TRBJ1-2	TGTGCCAGTAGATCGGTCGCTAGCTATGGCTACACCTTC	CASRSVASYGYTF
NA	TRBV19	NA	TRBJ1-6	TGTGCCAGTAGTGCTACAGAACGATCACCCCTCCACTTT	CASSATERSPLHF
NA	TRBV6-5	NA	TRBJ1-2	TGTGCCAGCAGTTACTCGAGGAGAGCTAACTATGGCTACACCTTC	CASSYSRRANYGYTF
TRBD2	TRBV19	NA	TRBJ2-5	TGTGCCAGTGCGGGACTAGCGGGAGCCAACTCTCTTGAGACCCAGTACTTC	CASAGLAGANSLETQYF
TRBD1	TRBV6-6	once	TRBJ2-6	TGTGCCAGCAGCGACAGGGGCGTGGGGGCCAACGTCCTGACTTTC	CASSDRGVGANVLTF
TRBD1	TRBV19	NA	TRBJ1-5	TGTGCCAGTAGTACCGGGACAGGATCTGGGCAGCCCCAGCATTTT	CASSTGTGSGQPQHF
NA	TRBV7-9	NA	TRBJ2-3	TGTGCCAGCAGCTTATCCTCTATTGGTGATACGCAGTATTTT	CASSLSSIGDTQYF
TRBD2	TRBV7-2	NA	TRBJ2-1	TGTGCCAGCAGCTTAGCTAGCGGGAGCTCCTACAATGAGCAGTTCTTC	CASSLASGSSYNEQFF